These T cell receptor beta chains were read from a single sample in a study of control samples from healthy donors and cancer patients. Sequencing was performed with immunoSEQ multiplex PCR; in TCRdb, only in-frame clones are kept and a portion is missing. This sample has about 160,000 clones, with 96% found just once. The sample was blood. The receptor source for this set is a woman aged 25 to 39 in good health. The CDR3 runs from the conserved cysteine through the conserved F or W. Fields, in order: V gene, J gene, D gene, CDR3 protein, CDR3 DNA. D genes are given only for firm matches.

TRBV3-1/TRBV3-2	TRBJ2-7	TRBD1	CASSQVWTGGRSESYEQYF	TGTGCCAGCAGCCAAGTTTGGACAGGGGGTCGTTCGGAATCCTACGAGCAGTACTTC
TRBV20-1	TRBJ2-7	-	CSAPRGVVQYF	TGCAGTGCTCCAAGAGGGGTCGTGCAGTACTTC
TRBV5-1	TRBJ1-1	-	CASSLSGVNTEAFF	TGCGCCAGCAGCTTGTCAGGGGTAAACACTGAAGCTTTCTTT
TRBV27	TRBJ2-1	-	CASSSQTLGEQFF	TGTGCCAGCAGTTCCCAAACCCTCGGTGAGCAGTTCTTC
TRBV2	TRBJ1-6	-	CASSDEGTIGSPLHF	TGTGCCAGCAGTGACGAGGGGACAATCGGTTCACCCCTCCACTTT
TRBV5-1	TRBJ1-4	-	CASSLGSTTNEKLFF	TGCGCCAGCAGCTTGGGGTCAACAACTAATGAAAAACTGTTTTTT
TRBV7-2	TRBJ1-4	-	CASSLDWGGVLFF	TGTGCCAGCAGCTTAGATTGGGGAGGCGTCCTGTTTTTT
TRBV7-9	TRBJ1-2	-	CASSLGGSYGYTF	TGTGCCAGCAGCTTAGGGGGGAGCTATGGCTACACCTTC
TRBV7-2	TRBJ2-7	TRBD2	CASSWDYLEQYF	TGTGCCAGCAGCTGGGACTATCTCGAGCAGTACTTC
TRBV5-1	TRBJ2-1	TRBD2	CASSLGTSGGVVNEQFF	TGCGCCAGCAGCCTCGGGACTAGCGGGGGAGTAGTGAATGAGCAGTTCTTC
TRBV6-1	TRBJ2-3	TRBD1	CASSEAGQGSTDTQYF	TGTGCCAGCAGTGAAGCCGGACAGGGTAGCACAGATACGCAGTATTTT
TRBV19	TRBJ2-1	-	CASSPRLDNLHNEQFF	TGTGCCAGTAGTCCCCGCCTAGATAACCTCCACAATGAGCAGTTCTTC
TRBV19	TRBJ1-2	-	CASTPWASANYGYTF	TGTGCCAGTACCCCGTGGGCCTCAGCTAACTATGGCTACACCTTC
TRBV30	TRBJ1-5	-	CAWNPSRNQPQHF	TGTGCCTGGAACCCGTCGCGCAATCAGCCCCAGCATTTT
TRBV3-1/TRBV3-2	TRBJ1-2	-	CASSPDRARGYTF	TGTGCCAGCAGCCCAGATCGGGCACGGGGCTACACCTTC